This T cell receptor (beta chain) was documented in a study of T cell responses to AZD1222 COVID-19 vaccine. The protocol was immunoSEQ multiplex PCR, while the TCRdb copy is restricted to in-frame clones and leaves out a portion. The sample includes 150,000 to 190,000 clones, 90% of them seen just once. This clone was found once. What it binds is not known. Study-level results: Clonal diversity may have been underestimated in mostly white British donors. Unmutated variant regions reportedly attract nearly half of all spike-specific TCRs. Seropositive AZD1222 recipients at baseline numbered only five to seven.

The sample here was peripheral blood, taken on day 0 of AZD1222 vaccination. This TCR came from an adult in good health.

CDR3 bases: TGTGCCAGCATCCGAACTAGCGGGACCTACAATGAGCAGTTCTTC. Encoded protein: CASIRTSGTYNEQFF. The chain carries TRBV7-2 and TRBJ2-1; 10 nucleotides align to TRBD2. The CDR3 length is 15 residues. The germline CDR1 and CDR2 sequences are SGHTA and FQGNSA. The ends lost 7 bases at V and 2 bases at J; junction bases unmatched: 5.